These T cell receptor beta chains were read from a single sample in a study of cytomegalovirus exposure and HLA in healthy donors. Libraries were prepared by immunoSEQ multiplex PCR; TCRdb keeps only in-frame clonotypes and omits some of them. The sample has 120,000 to 150,000 clones, 86% seen once. The sequenced material came from PBMCs. The receptors were sampled from a man younger than 35 in good health and CMV-seronegative. The conserved cysteine and the conserved F or W are not part of the CDR3 here.

j_call,v_call,cdr3_aa
TRBJ1-2,TRBV5-6,ASSLGETPTYT
TRBJ2-3,TRBV15,ATSRAGADTQY
TRBJ1-1,TRBV18,ASSLGTPGTEAF
TRBJ2-7,TRBV6-5,ASSYSAGGPYEQY
TRBJ2-5,TRBV7-9,ASSLQGETQY
TRBJ1-1,TRBV9,ASSVSSQESPGDTEAF
TRBJ2-3,TRBV9,ASSSFDRAEDTQY
TRBJ2-2,TRBV5-4,ASRDFGGRGTGELF
TRBJ1-2,TRBV10-3,ALQLGGYGGYT
TRBJ1-2,TRBV5-1,ASSLAKGAWKDGYT
TRBJ2-1,TRBV9,ASSALPEGTSPYNEQF
TRBJ2-7,TRBV6-6,ASSALASDNYEQY
TRBJ2-3,TRBV4-3,ASSIGDGRADTQY
TRBJ2-5,TRBV19,ASSGKYQETQY
TRBJ2-5,TRBV2,ASSDSFGSGETQY
TRBJ2-7,TRBV7-2,ASSLFRLAGGGEQY
TRBJ2-6,TRBV19,ASSMGGRAGANVLT
TRBJ2-1,TRBV29-1,SVDRSGQGYNEQF
TRBJ2-2,TRBV5-1,ASSLGGLNTGELF
TRBJ2-6,TRBV18,ASSPRDRGGSGANVLT